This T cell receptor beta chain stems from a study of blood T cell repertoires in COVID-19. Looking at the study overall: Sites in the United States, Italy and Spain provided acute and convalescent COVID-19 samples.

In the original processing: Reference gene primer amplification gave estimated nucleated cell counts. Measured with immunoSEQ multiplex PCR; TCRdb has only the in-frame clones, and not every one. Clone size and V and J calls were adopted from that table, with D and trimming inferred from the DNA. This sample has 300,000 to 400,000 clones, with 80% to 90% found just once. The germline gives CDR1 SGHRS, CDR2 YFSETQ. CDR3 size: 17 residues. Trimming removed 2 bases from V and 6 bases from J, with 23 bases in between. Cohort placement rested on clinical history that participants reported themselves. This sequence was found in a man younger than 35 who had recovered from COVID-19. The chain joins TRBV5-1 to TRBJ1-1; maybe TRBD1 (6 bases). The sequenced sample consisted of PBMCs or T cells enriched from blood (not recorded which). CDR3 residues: CASSLYPGQAKRAEAFF. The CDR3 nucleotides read TGCGCCAGCAGCTTATATCCGGGACAAGCTAAAAGGGCTGAAGCTTTCTTT. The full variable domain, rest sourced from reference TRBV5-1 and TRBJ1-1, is KAGVTQTPRYLIKTRGQQVTLSCSPISGHRSVSWYQQTPGQGLQFLFEYFSETQRNKGNFPGRFSGRQFSNSRSEMNVSTLELGDSALYLCASSLYPGQAKRAEAFFGQGTRLTVV.